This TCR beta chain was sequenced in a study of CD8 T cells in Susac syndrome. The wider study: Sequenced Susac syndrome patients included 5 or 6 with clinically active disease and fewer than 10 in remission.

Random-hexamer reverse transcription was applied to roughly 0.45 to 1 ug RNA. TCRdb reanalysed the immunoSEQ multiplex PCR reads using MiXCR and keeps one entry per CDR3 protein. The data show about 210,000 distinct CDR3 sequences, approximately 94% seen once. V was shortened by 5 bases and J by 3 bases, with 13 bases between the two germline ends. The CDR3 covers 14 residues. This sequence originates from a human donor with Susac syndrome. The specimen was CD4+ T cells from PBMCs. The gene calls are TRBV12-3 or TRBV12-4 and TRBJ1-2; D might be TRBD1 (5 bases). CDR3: CASSTAGRYYGYTF. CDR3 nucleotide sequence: TGTGCCAGCAGTACAGCGGGACGGTACTATGGCTACACCTTC.